One T cell receptor beta chain is described in this entry. Which antigen it targets is not known. No qualities accompany the bases; no much larger clone lies one base away. The record originates from a study of CD8+CD57+ T cells in acquired aplastic anemia (dated by TCRdb to the late 2010s). Looking at the study overall: On average, sorted CD4+ and CD8+ cells yielded roughly 3.4 ug of extracted DNA, with a range of roughly 0.18 to 30 ug. CD8+CD57+ expansion was defined as a frequency above the mean frequency observed in healthy subjects.

Results and caveats for the whole study, not just this receptor: CD8+ Simpson's diversity did not differ significantly between patients and healthy controls (P=0.060). Around 30 CD8+ CDR3 sequences were found in both patients and controls but appeared to be highly expressed in patients and within the immunodominant clones of the patients.

Flow cytometry had shown CD8+CD57+ cell expansion in the patients selected for sequencing. Every patient had a diagnosis of severe acquired aplastic anemia based on International Study of Aplastic Anemia and Agranulocytosis and Camitta criteria. No therapy had been received by the patients at the time of blood sampling. In this study, sorted CD4+ and CD8+ T cells from the blood of healthy subjects and of severe aplastic anemia patients had their TCR repertoires deep-sequenced. Patients were enrolled under clinicaltrials.gov protocols 00001620, 01623167, 00001397, 00071045, 00081523 and 00961064 in the USA. Ficoll-Paque density gradient centrifugation was used to isolate peripheral blood mononuclear cells. Before DNA extraction, CD4+ and CD8+ T cells were sorted by FACS or by magnetic beads. The germline V gene gives CDR1 as SNHLY and CDR2 as FYNNEI. A distance of 10 bases separates the germline ends of V and J, which lose 3 bases and 10 bases respectively. The CDR3 sequence holds 12 residues, the cysteine and phenylalanine included. The CDR3 DNA has 36 bases and is translated from base 1.

Genomic DNA was used as template for profiling of TCR beta VDJ combinations and CDR3 sequences. An Illumina HiSeq 2000 was the platform used for TCR repertoire sequencing. In the source study's methods: Repertoires were assessed using TRBV/TRBJ rearrangement plots, CDR3 size and DJ length profiles, and Simpson's diversity index. Whichever DNA sequence was most abundant in the deep sequencing data was defined as the immunodominant clone. CDR3 amino acid sequences were checked for sharing between subjects and were compared against published repertoires and the VDJdb database. TCRdb reran the public reads through fastp at Q25 and MiXCR, keeping productive beta chains. Rows with one shared CDR3 protein collapse into an entry with the most common genes and DNA. These V and J calls derive from TCRdb rather than the authors' analysis. The sample records a few hundred thousand distinct CDR3 sequences, approximately 51% of which are singletons. The top ten clones comprise 15% to 20% of the sample.

The clonotype was recovered from a human donor with aplastic anemia. The chain employs TRBV2 and TRBJ1-5, with the D gene call left open. Input material: sorted CD4+, CD8+, or CD8+CD57+ T cells (not recorded which) from PBMCs. The nucleotide sequence reads TGTGCCAGCAGTGACCCAAATGGACCCCAGCATTTT. This codes for CASSDPNGPQHF.